The clone carrying this TCR beta chain was counted a few times. The target antigen is unknown. Germline values: CDR1 MGHRA, CDR2 YSYEKL. The CDR3 length is 14 residues. The V and J ends lost 1 base and 6 bases respectively, with 9 bases between them. Amplification of TCR beta CDR3 regions used RNA as the template. The HTBI primer set served for first-round RT-PCR of the TCR CDR3. TCRdb re-analysed the multiplex PCR reads in MiXCR, keeping a single row per CDR3 protein. The sample shows roughly 840,000 distinct CDR3 sequences, around 39% of them seen only once. The entry originates in a study of T cells in Graves' hyperthyroidism and ophthalmopathy. Study results and limitations: Stable hyperthyroidism was told apart from ophthalmopathy by a model built on 13 V-J features. Most expanded thyroid clonotypes above 0.001 recurred in blood.

The material sequenced was blood. V is TRBV4-1 and J is TRBJ2-2; TRBD2 might be the D (5 bases). The origin of this receptor is a man between 18 and 35 years old with Graves' hyperthyroidism. The CDR3 region has the DNA TGCGCCAGCAGCCAAGTGCCGGGGTCCGGGGAGCTGTTTTTT. Translating it yields CASSQVPGSGELFF.